This T cell receptor beta chain was identified in a study of CD4 and CD8 cells across lung adenocarcinoma regions. TCRdb fed the PCR reads into MiXCR, producing one record per CDR3 protein. Of 10,000 to 11,000 distinct CDR3 sequences listed, less than 70% were seen once; the top ten hold around 21%. This CDR3 is 13 amino acids long. CDR1 is MNHNS and CDR2 is SASEGT in the germline V gene. V lost 4 bases, J lost 0 bases, and 6 bases lay in between. Localized lung adenocarcinoma, a non-small cell lung cancer, affected the donors. The sequence derives from a male donor with lung adenocarcinoma. The CD4 and CD8 labels of this study may be unreliable. Sequencing used CD4+ T cells from the center of a lung tumor. This chain links TRBV6-1 with TRBJ1-1; no firm D call. This CDR3 reads CASSGQMNTEAFF. Written as DNA, the CDR3 is TGTGCCAGCAGTGGACAAATGAACACTGAAGCTTTCTTT.